The entry that follows covers one T cell receptor beta chain sequence. This sample is part of a study of blood T cell repertoires in COVID-19. Study-level information: Specimens from acute and convalescent COVID-19 originated in the United States, Italy and Spain. Sample material is recorded as cDNA or gDNA derived from T cells, B-cell-depleted T cells, or PBMCs.

In the source study's methods: Reference gene primers were amplified, and this amplification served to estimate nucleated cell counts. Here immunoSEQ multiplex PCR was the method, and the copy in TCRdb shows in-frame clones only, minus some. V and J calls plus clone size are reproduced from that table; the DNA served to infer D and trimming. The table shows over 150,000 clones, with 94% occurring only once. Seattle-derived patients entered the study during active infection and were followed longitudinally. This clonotype was obtained from a man aged 25-40 years with COVID-19, enrolled during active disease. The material sequenced was peripheral blood.

The DNA of the CDR3 is TGTGCCAGCAGTTTTTCCGACAGTTATGGCTACACCTTC. Its translation is CASSFSDSYGYTF. J is TRBJ1-2 and V is TRBV12-3 or TRBV12-4, with D possibly matching TRBD1 (5 bases). This CDR3 is 13 amino acids long. V dropped 3 bases and J dropped 5 bases, with 10 bases sitting between them.